This section outlines one TCR beta chain sequence together with its context. This entry comes from a study of blood T cell repertoires in COVID-19. CDR1 and CDR2 (germline): SGHTA, FQGNSA. V was clipped by 5 bases and J by 4 bases; unmatched bases: 11. The CDR3 sequence is 16 residues long. The data were produced by immunoSEQ multiplex PCR, yet TCRdb's version contains in-frame clones alone and is incomplete. The sample contains roughly 50,000 clones, roughly 82% of which appear only once. The clonotype originates from a man aged 40-49 years with acute or convalescent COVID-19. The J gene is TRBJ1-1, the V gene TRBV7-2; the match to TRBD1 covers 9 bases. The sequencing sample was made of peripheral blood. The CDR3 protein is CASSQDRGRAGTEAFF. The CDR3 DNA follows: TGTGCCAGCAGCCAGGACAGGGGTCGCGCGGGCACTGAAGCTTTCTTT. The whole variable domain, filled in from reference TRBV7-2 and TRBJ1-1, reads GAGVSQSPSNKVTEKGKDVELRCDPISGHTALYWYRQSLGQGLEFLIYFQGNSAPDKSGLPSDRFSAERTGGSVSTLTIQRTQQEDSAVYLCASSQDRGRAGTEAFFGQGTRLTVV.